This T cell receptor (beta chain) was profiled in a study of blood T cells in healthy people across ages. Overall study findings and caveats: A roughly linear age-dependent decrease characterized TCR beta diversity per million T cells. Nothing was known about donor CMV status, and this possibly confounded expanded clonotype changes. One million T cells yielded diversity estimates that were considered underestimates.

The V and J ends lost 0 bases and 4 bases respectively, with 14 bases between them. The germline CDR1 and CDR2 sequences are LGHNT and FRNRAP. This CDR3 contains 16 residues. This clonotype was seen more than once but under ten times. What it binds is not known. For the second PCR, which ran for about 7 to 12 cycles, a sample-barcoded 5' primer and a J-beta primer mix were used. A single record per CDR3 protein comes from TCRdb applying MiXCR to the 5' RACE reads. The data show hundreds of thousands of distinct CDR3 sequences, around 48% seen once. This chain links TRBV12-5 with TRBJ2-3; D is possibly TRBD2 (6 bases). The sequencing sample was made of blood. This TCR was sampled from a woman aged 60-75 years in good health. CDR3 sequence: CASGLVLRGGADTQYF. In nucleotides, the CDR3 is TGTGCTAGTGGTTTGGTACTCCGGGGAGGTGCAGATACGCAGTATTTT. Together with reference TRBV12-5 and TRBJ2-3, the CDR3 gives the full variable domain: DARVTQTPRHKVTEMGQEVTMRCQPILGHNTVFWYRQTMMQGLELLAYFRNRAPLDDSGMPKDRFSAEMPDATLATLKIQPSEPRDSAVYFCASGLVLRGGADTQYFGPGTRLTVL.